Below are 29 T cell receptor beta chains sequenced from a single sample in a study of tumor and adjacent non-tumor tissue in lung cancer. The library came from three nested PCR rounds adapted from ARM-PCR protocols. TCRdb analysed the multiplex PCR reads with MiXCR anew, one entry per CDR3 protein. Altogether about 67,000 distinct CDR3 sequences are present, more than 75% being singletons, with the ten largest covering 45%. This sample's RNA came from whole unsorted tissue. The normal lung tissue was taken more than 3 cm from the tumor edge. Input material: distant non-tumor lung tissue. The receptors shown here come from a man aged 60-69 years with non-small cell lung cancer.

This rearrangement joins TRBV6-1 to TRBJ2-7; TRBD2 matches at 12 bases. The CDR3 length is 14 residues. In germline, CDR1 is MNHNS, CDR2 SASEGT. CDR3: CVSSSTSGSSEQYF. CDR3 in DNA: TGTGTCAGTAGTTCGACTAGCGGGAGTAGCGAGCAGTACTTC.

The chain has TRBV28 and TRBJ2-7, with 7 nucleotides matching TRBD1. Germline CDR1 is MDHEN and CDR2 is SYDVKM. CDR3 size: 14 residues. V lost 5 bases to trimming and J lost 5 bases; unmatched junction nucleotides: 9. The CDR3 here is CASSDSGTANEQYF. The CDR3 region has the DNA TGTGCCAGCAGTGATTCCGGGACAGCAAACGAGCAGTACTTC.

Ten or more counts support this clonotype. The DNA of the CDR3 is TGCGCCAGCAGGCCCGCTGTATCCACAGATACGCAGTATTTT. This codes for CASRPAVSTDTQYF. The chain uses TRBV5-1 and TRBJ2-3, with D unclear. Germline CDR1 reads SGHRS; CDR2 reads YFSETQ. Trimming stripped 5 bases from V and 2 bases from J, with 12 bases between. CDR3 length: 14 amino acids. The complete variable domain, with remaining parts taken from reference TRBV5-1 and TRBJ2-3, reads KAGVTQTPRYLIKTRGQQVTLSCSPISGHRSVSWYQQTPGQGLQFLFEYFSETQRNKGNFPGRFSGRQFSNSRSEMNVSTLELGDSALYLCASRPAVSTDTQYFGPGTRLTVL.

The chain combines TRBV29-1 with TRBJ2-7, with D possibly being TRBD1 (6 bases). With 0 bases removed from V and 6 bases from J, the gap between germline ends came to 12 bases. CDR1 and CDR2 from the germline V gene are SQVTM and ANQGSEA. The CDR3 consists of 13 residues. The CDR3 DNA is TGCAGCGTTGAAGACCCACAGGGTTGCGAGCAGTACTTC. This codes for CSVEDPQGCEQYF.

This clonotype was detected only a few times. An end of the junction does not agree with germline; a read error may underlie this. The chain uses TRBV30 and TRBJ2-1, with D perhaps TRBD2 (5 bases). This CDR3 contains 15 residues. The germline V gene encodes CDR1 GTSNPN and CDR2 SVGIG (reference sequence). In DNA, the CDR3 is TGTGACTGGAGTCCCCCGATGGCTAACGGTGCGGGGCAGTTCTTC. Translating it yields CDWSPPMANGAGQFF.

This clonotype was counted ten times or more. The chain links TRBV2 to TRBJ2-7, with 12 positions matching TRBD2. Germline V gene data show CDR1 as SNHLY and CDR2 as FYNNEI. The CDR3 length is 14 residues. After removal of 7 bases from V and 5 bases from J, the junction contained 6 bases not matched to a gene. The CDR3 loop reads CASTPGLAGDEQYF. The CDR3 DNA is TGTGCCAGCACCCCGGGACTAGCGGGTGACGAGCAGTACTTC.

For this clonotype: A much larger clone differs by one base, so this may be a read error. The chain has TRBV20-1 and TRBJ2-3; 13 nucleotides align to TRBD2. Germline trimming cut 6 bases from V and 3 bases from J; bases unmatched to any gene: 9. The CDR3 loop spans 16 amino acids. Per the germline V gene, CDR1 is DFQATT and CDR2 is SNEGSKA (reference sequence). CDR3 amino acids: CSAPTSGRVGTDTQYF. The CDR3 DNA reads as TGCAGTGCCCCAACTAGCGGGAGGGTCGGGACAGATACGCAGTATTTT.

As for this clonotype: One end of the junction varies from germline; a read error may be responsible. The CDR3 DNA follows: TGCGCCAGCAGATACTCCGAGGAGTACAATGAGCAGTTCTTC. As protein: CASRYSEEYNEQFF. The V call is TRBV6-5, the J call TRBJ2-1; D gene ambiguous. Germline V gives CDR1 MNHEY, CDR2 SVGAGI. The CDR3 is made up of 14 amino acids.

This clonotype was counted ten times or more. The chain recombines TRBV12-3 or TRBV12-4 with TRBJ2-2; perhaps TRBD2 as D (5 bases). V was clipped by 3 bases and J by 5 bases, with 13 bases between them. This CDR3 contains 15 residues. CDR3 protein: CASSFPPSRTGELFF. Written as DNA, the CDR3 is TGTGCCAGCAGTTTTCCCCCTAGCAGGACCGGGGAGCTGTTTTTT.

CDR3 coding DNA: TGTGCCAGCAGCCGAGGAGGCACTAGCACCACAGATACGCAGTATTTT. Protein sequence: CASSRGGTSTTDTQYF. The chain combines TRBV4-2 with TRBJ2-3, with a tentative D call TRBD2 (6 bases). Trimming pared 4 bases from V and 2 bases from J, leaving 16 bases between. This CDR3 spans 16 amino acids. Per the germline V gene, CDR1 is LGHNA and CDR2 is YNFKEQ.

The chain employs TRBV4-2 and TRBJ2-1; D possibly corresponds to TRBD1 (5 bases). CDR1 is LGHNA and CDR2 is YNFKEQ in the germline V gene. The CDR3 covers 16 residues. CDR3 nucleotide sequence: TGTGTCAGGAGCCAAGAAGCATTAGCCTCAGGGAATGAGCAGTTCTTC. Residues: CVRSQEALASGNEQFF.

Details on this clonotype: The junction shows a germline mismatch at one end, possibly a read error. The CDR3 region is CTISETGQRSHGYTF. CDR3 DNA sequence: TGTACCATCAGTGAGACTGGGCAGAGGAGTCATGGCTACACCTTC. The J gene is TRBJ1-2, the V gene TRBV10-3, with D unclear. The CDR3 is made up of 15 amino acids. CDR1 and CDR2 (germline): ENHRY, SYGVKD.

The chain links TRBV4-2 to TRBJ2-7; D not resolved. Germline V gives CDR1 LGHNA, CDR2 YNFKEQ. The CDR3 has 14 amino acids. Trimming took 1 base from V and 3 from J, leaving 10 bases between them. The CDR3 bases are TGTGCCAGCAGCCAAGTAGGAAGGGTCTACGAGCAGTACTTC. This gives the protein CASSQVGRVYEQYF.

Note on this clonotype: Its ends do not fully match the called genes, so a read error is possible. The chain links TRBV6-5 to TRBJ1-6, with D possibly being TRBD1 (5 bases). The CDR3 totals 13 residues. CDR1 and CDR2 from the germline V gene are MNHEY and SVGAGI. The CDR3 nucleotides read TGTGTCAGCAGTTTGACAGCCCAATCACCCCTCCACTTT. It specifies CVSSLTAQSPLHF.

Of note for this clonotype: The CDR3 does not close with the conserved phenylalanine or tryptophan, likely indicating a read error. J is TRBJ2-7 and V is TRBV11-2, with 7 positions matching TRBD2. J lost 3 bases, V lost 0 bases, and 5 bases had no gene match. This CDR3 region has 15 residues. The germline CDR1 and CDR2 sequences are SGHAT and FQNNGV. CDR3 bases: TGTGCCAGCAGCTTAGATCGCGGGGGACGCTACGAGCAGTACTTA. Translating it yields CASSLDRGGRYEQYL.

This clonotype has a handful of counts. The chain joins TRBV6-1 to TRBJ2-7, with D perhaps TRBD2 (6 bases). Germline V gives CDR1 MNHNS, CDR2 SASEGT. The V gene lost 7 bases and the J gene lost 11 bases, with 15 bases spanning the gap. The CDR3 is 11 amino acids. DNA of the CDR3: TGTGCCAGCATAGAGCCCGGGGAGGAGTACTTC. Translating it yields CASIEPGEEYF.

This clonotype appeared many times. V gene TRBV20-1 combines with J gene TRBJ2-3; TRBD1 matches 8 bases. CDR3 length: 16 residues. Germline trimming cut 3 bases from V and 2 bases from J; bases unmatched to any gene: 10. Germline-derived CDR1 and CDR2 are DFQATT and SNEGSKA (reference sequence). The CDR3 coding sequence is TGCAGTGCTAGTTTTTTGGGGACAGGAAACACAGATACGCAGTATTTT. As protein: CSASFLGTGNTDTQYF.

A note on this clonotype: One base away lies a much larger clone, so this may be a sequencing read error. V is TRBV11-2 and J is TRBJ1-3, with D hard to call. This CDR3 contains 15 residues. The V end was cut by 5 bases, the J end by 2 bases, with 13 bases between. Germline V CDR1 and CDR2: SGHAT, FQNNGV. For the CDR3, the DNA is TGTGCCAGCAGCGCAGGCATGAACCCTGGAAACACCATATATTTT. It is translated as CASSAGMNPGNTIYF.

This clonotype was detected only a few times. Here the CDR3 reads CSTGLAGRYNEQFF. DNA for the CDR3: TGCAGTACTGGACTAGCGGGCCGCTACAATGAGCAGTTCTTC. J is TRBJ2-1 and V is TRBV29-1, with TRBD2 identical over 11 bases. The CDR3 runs to 14 residues. Germline values: CDR1 SQVTM, CDR2 ANQGSEA.

The CDR3 nucleotides are TGTGCCAGCAGTAACCCAACCCAGAACAGGCGAGGTTCACCCCTCCACTTT. Translating gives CASSNPTQNRRGSPLHF. This chain connects TRBV6-6 to TRBJ1-6; a possible D gene is TRBD1 (5 bases). The germline CDR1 and CDR2 sequences are MNHNY and SVGAGI (reference sequence). This CDR3 is 17 amino acids long. With 5 bases removed from V and 9 bases from J, the gap between germline ends came to 23 bases.

Regarding this clonotype: A junction end diverges from the germline sequence, so it may reflect a read error. The J gene is TRBJ2-1, the V gene TRBV28, with 8 nucleotides matching TRBD2. This CDR3 comprises 16 residues. Germline V lookup: CDR1 MDHEN, CDR2 SYDVKM. The CDR3: CTSSPKRGSSYIEQFF. The CDR3 bases are TGTACCAGCAGTCCAAAGCGGGGGAGCTCCTACATTGAGCAGTTCTTC. The full variable domain, rest sourced from reference TRBV28 and TRBJ2-1, is DVKVTQSSRYLVKRTGEKVFLECVQDMDHENMFWYRQDPGLGLRLIYFSYDVKMKEKGDIPEGYSVSREKKERFSLILESASTNQTSMYLCTSSPKRGSSYIEQFFGPGTRLTVL.

The chain combines TRBV11-1 with TRBJ1-6; perhaps TRBD1 as D (5 bases). The CDR3 loop spans 14 amino acids. Trimming stripped 6 bases from V and 7 bases from J, with 13 bases between. CDR1 and CDR2 from the germline V gene are SGHAT and FQDESV (reference sequence). CDR3 sequence: CASSLGDCNSPLHF. The CDR3 nucleotides read TGTGCCAGCAGTTTGGGGGATTGCAATTCACCCCTCCACTTT.

As for this clonotype: A single base separates this from a much larger clone, so it may be a read error. The chain is built from TRBV5-1 and TRBJ1-4; perhaps TRBD1 as D (5 bases). CDR3 length equals 17 residues. Germline loops: CDR1 SGHRS, CDR2 YFSETQ. As DNA, the CDR3 is TGCGTCAGCAGCTTGCGGAGAGGGGAGGGAACTAATGAAAAACTGTTTTTT. It specifies CVSSLRRGEGTNEKLFF.

This clonotype showed up just once. Sequence at one end of the junction differs from germline and may be a read error. The rearrangement joins TRBV10-1 to TRBJ2-7; D is undetermined. Germline CDR1 and CDR2: WNHNN and SYGVQD (reference sequence). This CDR3 has 12 residues. The CDR3 loop is CARSELRNEQYF. CDR3 coding DNA: TGCGCCAGGAGTGAGTTGAGAAACGAGCAGTACTTC.

As regards this clonotype: A much larger clone differs from this one at a single base, so this may be a read error. It is likely a read error, because the conserved phenylalanine at the end of the CDR3 is missing. This chain connects TRBV28 to TRBJ1-1, with 7 bases identical to TRBD1. The J segment lost 3 bases and the V segment lost 3 bases, leaving 1 base of the junction unmatched. Germline V gene sequence: CDR1 MDHEN, CDR2 SYDVKM. The CDR3 consists of 13 residues. The DNA of the CDR3 is TGTGCCAGCAGTTTCAGGGGGTACACTGAAGCTTTCTAT. It yields the protein CASSFRGYTEAFY.

Of note for this clonotype: A read error may account for a junction end that differs from germline. The V call is TRBV12-3 or TRBV12-4, the J call TRBJ2-2; the D gene is possibly TRBD2 (5 bases). The CDR3 totals 15 residues. The CDR3 bases are TGTGCCAGCAGTTTTCCCCTTAGCAGGACCGGGGAGCTTTTTTTT. Protein: CASSFPLSRTGELFF.

With respect to this clonotype: One end of the junction varies from germline; a read error may be responsible. This rearrangement joins TRBV6-2 or TRBV6-3 to TRBJ2-1, with 7 nucleotides matching TRBD2. Germline loops: CDR1 MNHEY, CDR2 SVGEGT. The CDR3 is 17 residues long. CDR3 loop: CACSYIIRGSFPPEQLF. The DNA of the CDR3 is TGTGCCTGCAGTTACATTATACGCGGGAGTTTCCCCCCTGAGCAGTTATTC.

A remark on this clonotype: At one of its ends the junction is not consistent with the germline gene, which may arise from a read error. The rearrangement links TRBV4-1 to TRBJ2-1; 7 bases are a match to TRBD2. CDR1 and CDR2 from the germline V gene are MGHRA and YSYEKL. The CDR3 is 16 residues long. The CDR3 bases are TGCGCCAGCAGTCCCCCAGTGAGCGGGGCCTACAATGAGCGGTTCTTC. Translating gives CASSPPVSGAYNERFF.

Notes on this clonotype: The junction and the germline gene differ at one end; a read error may be behind it. This chain uses TRBV6-1 with TRBJ2-3; a weak D match, TRBD2 (5 bases). Germline CDR1 reads MNHNS; CDR2 reads SASEGT. The CDR3 loop spans 16 amino acids. The CDR3 DNA sequence: TGTGCCACCAGATTGGGAGCGGCATCGAGCACACATACGCAGTATTTT. Translated, it gives CATRLGAASSTHTQYF.